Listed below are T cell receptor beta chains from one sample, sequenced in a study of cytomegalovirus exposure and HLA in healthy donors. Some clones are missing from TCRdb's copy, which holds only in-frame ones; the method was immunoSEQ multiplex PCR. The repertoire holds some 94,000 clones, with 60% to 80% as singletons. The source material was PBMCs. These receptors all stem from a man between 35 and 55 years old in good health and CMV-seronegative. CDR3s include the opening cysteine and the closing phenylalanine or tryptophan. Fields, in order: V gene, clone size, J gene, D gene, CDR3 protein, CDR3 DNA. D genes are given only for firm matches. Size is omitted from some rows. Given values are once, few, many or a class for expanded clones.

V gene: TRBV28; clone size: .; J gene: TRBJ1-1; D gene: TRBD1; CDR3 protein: CASSQGAPYTEAFF; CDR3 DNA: TGTGCCAGCAGTCAGGGGGCCCCTTACACTGAAGCTTTCTTT
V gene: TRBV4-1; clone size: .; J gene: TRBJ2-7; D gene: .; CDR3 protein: CASSQDPGANEQYF; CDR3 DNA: TGCGCCAGCAGCCAAGATCCGGGAGCCAACGAGCAGTACTTC
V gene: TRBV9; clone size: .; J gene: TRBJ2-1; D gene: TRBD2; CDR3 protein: CASSVGLARSHEQFF; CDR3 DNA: TGTGCCAGCAGCGTAGGACTAGCGAGAAGTCATGAGCAGTTCTTC
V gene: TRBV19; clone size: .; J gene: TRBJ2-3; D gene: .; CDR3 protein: CASSLTGFATDTQYF; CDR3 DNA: TGTGCCAGTAGTTTGACGGGTTTTGCCACAGATACGCAGTATTTT
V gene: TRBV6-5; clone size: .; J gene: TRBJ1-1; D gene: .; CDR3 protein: CASSLAAVNTEAFF; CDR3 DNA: TGTGCCAGCAGTTTGGCGGCCGTGAACACTGAAGCTTTCTTT
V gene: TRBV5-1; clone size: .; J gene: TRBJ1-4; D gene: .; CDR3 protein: CASSLDTPGEKLFF; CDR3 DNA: TGCGCCAGCAGCTTAGATACCCCGGGGGAAAAACTGTTTTTT
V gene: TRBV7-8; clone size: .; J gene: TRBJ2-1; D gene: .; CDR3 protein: CASSQGLPTYNEQFF; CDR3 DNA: TGTGCCAGCAGCCAAGGACTACCGACCTACAATGAGCAGTTCTTC
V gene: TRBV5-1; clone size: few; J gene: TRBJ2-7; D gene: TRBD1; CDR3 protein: CASSPSRTGVYEQYF; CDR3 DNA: TGCGCCAGCAGCCCGAGCAGGACAGGGGTCTACGAGCAGTACTTC
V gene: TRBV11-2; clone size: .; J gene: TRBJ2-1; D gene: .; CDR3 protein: CASIPSAGTYNEQFF; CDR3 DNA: TGTGCCAGCATCCCTTCCGCAGGGACCTACAATGAGCAGTTCTTC
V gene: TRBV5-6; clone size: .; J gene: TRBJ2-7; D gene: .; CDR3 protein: CASSSLSGTYEQYF; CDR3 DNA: TGTGCCAGCAGCTCCCTTAGCGGAACCTACGAGCAGTACTTC
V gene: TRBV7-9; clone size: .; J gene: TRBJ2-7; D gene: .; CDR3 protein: CASSLAGSSYEQYF; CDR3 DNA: TGTGCCAGCAGCTTAGCAGGGAGCTCCTACGAGCAGTACTTC
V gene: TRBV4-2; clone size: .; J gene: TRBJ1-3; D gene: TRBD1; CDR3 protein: CASSQERFGTGGGGSGNTIYF; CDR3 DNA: TGTGCCAGCAGCCAAGAGAGGTTCGGGACAGGGGGTGGCGGCTCTGGAAACACCATATATTTT
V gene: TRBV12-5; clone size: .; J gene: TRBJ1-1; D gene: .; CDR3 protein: CASGLFAGRYHTEAFF; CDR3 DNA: TGTGCTAGTGGTTTGTTTGCTGGGCGATATCACACTGAAGCTTTCTTT
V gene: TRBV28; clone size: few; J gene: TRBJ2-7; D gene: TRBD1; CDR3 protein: CASSLGQGGYEQYF; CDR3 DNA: TGTGCCAGCAGTTTAGGACAGGGGGGCTACGAGCAGTACTTC
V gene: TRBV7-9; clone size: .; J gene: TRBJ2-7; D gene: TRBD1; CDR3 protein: CASSLAGTGIYEQYF; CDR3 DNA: TGTGCCAGCAGTCTTGCCGGGACAGGGATCTACGAGCAGTACTTC
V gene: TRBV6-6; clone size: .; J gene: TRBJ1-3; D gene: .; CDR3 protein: CASTPAHLGNTIYF; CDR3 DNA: TGTGCCAGCACCCCTGCCCATCTAGGAAACACCATATATTTT
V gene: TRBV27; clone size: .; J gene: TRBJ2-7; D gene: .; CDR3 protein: CASKKAGSSHEQYF; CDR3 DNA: TGTGCCAGCAAGAAGGCGGGAAGCTCCCACGAGCAGTACTTC
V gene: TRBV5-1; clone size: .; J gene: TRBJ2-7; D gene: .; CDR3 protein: CASSFGEGGPYEQYF; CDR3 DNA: TGCGCCAGCAGCTTCGGAGAGGGGGGGCCGTACGAGCAGTACTTC
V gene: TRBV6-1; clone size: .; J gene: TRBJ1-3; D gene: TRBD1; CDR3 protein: CASRVQGAGNTIYF; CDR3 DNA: TGTGCCAGCAGGGTACAGGGGGCGGGAAACACCATATATTTT
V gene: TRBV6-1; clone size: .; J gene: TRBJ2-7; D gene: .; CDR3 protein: CASSAAGAFEQYF; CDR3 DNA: TGTGCCAGCAGTGCGGCGGGGGCCTTCGAGCAGTACTTC
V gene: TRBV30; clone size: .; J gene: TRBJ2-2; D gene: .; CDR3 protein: CAWGSGAGARNGELFF; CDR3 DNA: TGTGCCTGGGGGTCCGGCGCGGGGGCCCGGAACGGGGAGCTGTTTTTT
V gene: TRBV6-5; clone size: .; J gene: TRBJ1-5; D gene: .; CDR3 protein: CASSFGVGSSNQPQHF; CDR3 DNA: TGTGCCAGCAGTTTCGGAGTAGGCAGTAGCAATCAGCCCCAGCATTTT
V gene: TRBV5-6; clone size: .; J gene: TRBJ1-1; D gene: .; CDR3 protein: CASSFFDTRNTEAFF; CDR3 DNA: TGTGCCAGCAGCTTTTTTGATACCAGGAACACTGAAGCTTTCTTT
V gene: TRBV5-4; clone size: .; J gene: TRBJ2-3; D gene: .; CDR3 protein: CASSTPAASTDTQYF; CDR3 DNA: TGTGCCAGCTCTACTCCAGCGGCTAGCACAGATACGCAGTATTTT
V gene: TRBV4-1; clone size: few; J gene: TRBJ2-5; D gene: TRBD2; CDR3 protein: CASSFAWGGGKTQYF; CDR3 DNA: TGCGCCAGCAGCTTCGCCTGGGGGGGTGGAAAGACCCAGTACTTC
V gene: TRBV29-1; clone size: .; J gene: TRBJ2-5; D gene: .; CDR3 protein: CSVRWRYQETQYF; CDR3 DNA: TGCAGCGTTCGGTGGCGGTACCAAGAGACCCAGTACTTC
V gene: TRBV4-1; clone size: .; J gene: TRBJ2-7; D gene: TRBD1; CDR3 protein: CASSFGTGAYEQYF; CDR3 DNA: TGCGCCAGCAGCTTCGGGACAGGAGCCTACGAGCAGTACTTC
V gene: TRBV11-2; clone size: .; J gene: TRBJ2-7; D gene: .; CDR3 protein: CASSLDAAKVSYEQYF; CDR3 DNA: TGTGCCAGCAGCTTAGACGCGGCCAAGGTTTCCTACGAGCAGTACTTC
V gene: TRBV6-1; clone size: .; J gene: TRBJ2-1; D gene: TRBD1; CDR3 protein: CASRGQGALYNEQFF; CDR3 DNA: TGTGCCAGCAGAGGACAGGGGGCCCTGTACAATGAGCAGTTCTTC
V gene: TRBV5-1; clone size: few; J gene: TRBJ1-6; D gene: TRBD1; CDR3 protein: CASSSGGLESPLHF; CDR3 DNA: TGCGCCAGCAGCTCAGGGGGCTTAGAGTCACCCCTCCACTTT
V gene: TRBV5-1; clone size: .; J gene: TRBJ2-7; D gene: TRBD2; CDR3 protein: CASTRLAGGDYEQYF; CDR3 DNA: TGCGCCAGCACCCGCCTAGCGGGGGGTGACTACGAGCAGTACTTC
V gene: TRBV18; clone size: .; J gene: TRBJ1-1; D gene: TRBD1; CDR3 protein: CASSPITGGNTEAFF; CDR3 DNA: TGTGCCAGCTCACCAATTACAGGGGGGAACACTGAAGCTTTCTTT
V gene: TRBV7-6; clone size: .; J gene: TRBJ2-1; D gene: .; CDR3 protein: CASSFQGALDEQFF; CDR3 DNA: TGTGCCAGCAGCTTCCAGGGTGCTCTGGATGAGCAGTTCTTC
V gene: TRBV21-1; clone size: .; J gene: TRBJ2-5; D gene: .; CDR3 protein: CASSNKGGETQYF; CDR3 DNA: TGTGCCAGCAGCAATAAGGGGGGGGAGACCCAGTACTTC
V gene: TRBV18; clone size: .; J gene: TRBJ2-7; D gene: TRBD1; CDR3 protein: CASSRGTGGVEPYEQYF; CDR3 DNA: TGTGCCAGCTCACGAGGGACAGGAGGAGTGGAGCCCTACGAGCAGTACTTC
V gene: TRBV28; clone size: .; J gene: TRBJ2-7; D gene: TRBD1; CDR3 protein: CASRIAQGYEQYF; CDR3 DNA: TGTGCCAGCAGGATCGCACAGGGGTACGAGCAGTACTTC